Listed below are T cell receptor beta chains from one sample, sequenced in a study of cytomegalovirus exposure and HLA in healthy donors. The data were produced by immunoSEQ multiplex PCR, yet TCRdb's version contains in-frame clones alone and is incomplete. The table records more than 150,000 clones, roughly 80% of them present only once. The specimen sequenced was PBMCs. The receptors originated from a man in his forties in good health and CMV-seropositive. Each CDR3 is given with its conserved first and last residue. The D gene is left open where the match is weak. Where a row states a size, it is once, few, many or the class of an expanded clone; other rows omit it.

V	J	size	D	DNA	CDR3
TRBV28	TRBJ1-2	NA	NA	TGTGCCAGCAGTTTATCCGGCCAGGGGACCTATGGCTACACCTTC	CASSLSGQGTYGYTF
TRBV21-1	TRBJ2-7	few	NA	TGTGCCAGCAGCAGTAAAACAGGTAGGGAGCAGTACTTC	CASSSKTGREQYF
TRBV28	TRBJ1-5	NA	TRBD1	TGTGCCAGCAGTTCCTTGACAGGGGGTCAGCCCCAGCATTTT	CASSSLTGGQPQHF
TRBV30	TRBJ1-1	few	NA	TGTGCCTGGATTATACTCACTGAAGCTTTCTTT	CAWIILTEAFF
TRBV7-2	TRBJ2-7	NA	TRBD2	TGTGCCAGCAGCTTACGCGGGGGGGCCTTCCACGAGCAGTACTTC	CASSLRGGAFHEQYF
TRBV6-5	TRBJ1-6	NA	NA	TGTGCCAGCATGGAGAGGTATAATTCACCCCTCCACTTT	CASMERYNSPLHF
TRBV19	TRBJ1-5	NA	NA	TGTGCCAGTACCTACACAGGGCAGGGTGGTCAGCCCCAGCATTTT	CASTYTGQGGQPQHF
TRBV7-2	TRBJ2-3	NA	NA	TGTGCCAGCAGGAGGGACTCCAGGAGGGGCACAGATACGCAGTATTTT	CASRRDSRRGTDTQYF
TRBV14	TRBJ2-1	NA	TRBD1	TGTGCCAGCAGCCAAGGGACAGGGCGGCAGTTCTTC	CASSQGTGRQFF
TRBV9	TRBJ2-3	once	TRBD2	TGTGCCAGCAGCGTAGCCGGACTAGCTGGCACAGATACGCAGTATTTT	CASSVAGLAGTDTQYF
TRBV30	TRBJ2-1	once	TRBD2	TGTGCCTGGAGGCGGGGGGGCCACAATGAGCAGTTCTTC	CAWRRGGHNEQFF
TRBV19	TRBJ2-1	NA	NA	TGTGCCAGTAGTATACGGGGGTTTAATAATGAGCAGTTCTTC	CASSIRGFNNEQFF
TRBV7-6	TRBJ2-5	NA	TRBD1	TGTGCCAGCAGCTTAGGGACAGGCCGGGTGATAGAGACCCAGTACTTC	CASSLGTGRVIETQYF
TRBV10-1	TRBJ2-3	NA	TRBD1	TGCGCCAGCAGTGTGACCCGGGACAGGGGGCGGAATACGCAGTATTTT	CASSVTRDRGRNTQYF
TRBV9	TRBJ2-7	NA	NA	TGTGCCAGCAGCGTAGGGGGCGGAACCTACGAGCAGTACTTC	CASSVGGGTYEQYF
TRBV6-5	TRBJ2-7	NA	NA	TGTGCCAGCAGTTACGGGACAACTTACGAGCAGTACTTC	CASSYGTTYEQYF
TRBV6-1	TRBJ2-7	once	NA	TGTGCCAGCAGGGGCAGCTCCTACGAGCAGTACTTC	CASRGSSYEQYF
TRBV2	TRBJ2-7	NA	NA	TGTGCCAGCCCCAGGGGTGGCGAGCAGTACTTC	CASPRGGEQYF
TRBV19	TRBJ2-1	NA	TRBD1	TGTGCCAGTAGTCCTGCAACAGGGGTAGTGGCCTACAATGAGCAGTTCTTC	CASSPATGVVAYNEQFF
TRBV6-6	TRBJ2-5	NA	TRBD1	TGTGCCAGCAGGGACAGGGGGCAAGAGACCCAGTACTTC	CASRDRGQETQYF
TRBV6-1	TRBJ1-6	NA	NA	TGTGCCAGCAGTGAAGTAATCGGCCAGGCCTACTATAATTCACCCCTCCACTTT	CASSEVIGQAYYNSPLHF
TRBV27	TRBJ2-2	NA	TRBD2	TGTGCCAGCAGTTCCTCCAGACTAGCGAAGAACACCGGGGAGCTGTTTTTT	CASSSSRLAKNTGELFF
TRBV27	TRBJ2-5	NA	NA	TGTGCCAGCAGTGTTGACAGTGAAGAGACCCAGTACTTC	CASSVDSEETQYF
TRBV27	TRBJ1-2	NA	NA	TGTGCCAGCAGGCGGACAGAGAACTATGGCTACACCTTC	CASRRTENYGYTF
TRBV21-1	TRBJ1-4	NA	NA	TGTGCCAGGAAGGACGGGAGTATCGCAACTAATGAAAAACTGTTTTTT	CARKDGSIATNEKLFF
TRBV28	TRBJ2-7	once	NA	TGTGCCAGCAGTTTATTGGGGGCCGAGCAGTACTTC	CASSLLGAEQYF
TRBV19	TRBJ1-5	NA	TRBD1	TGTGCCAGTACCCCCCCCACCCCACAGGGGATTCAGCCCCAGCATTTT	CASTPPTPQGIQPQHF
TRBV7-9	TRBJ1-2	once	NA	TGTGCCAGCAGCTTAGCGCTTTCACAGCCGAATAACTATGGCTACACCTTC	CASSLALSQPNNYGYTF
TRBV11-1	TRBJ2-7	NA	TRBD2	TGTGCCAGCAGCCCCGGACTAGCGGGGCGTACCTACGAGCAGTACTTC	CASSPGLAGRTYEQYF
TRBV4-3	TRBJ1-2	NA	NA	TGCGCCAGCAGCCAAGATCGGGACAACCCCTATGGCTACACCTTC	CASSQDRDNPYGYTF
TRBV19	TRBJ2-2	NA	NA	TGTGCCAGTATAGGAAGGAGGACCGGGGAGCTGTTTTTT	CASIGRRTGELFF
TRBV6-5	TRBJ1-1	NA	NA	TGTGCCAGCAGTTACATGGGGGACTGGATCAACACTGAAGCTTTCTTT	CASSYMGDWINTEAFF
TRBV5-6	TRBJ1-2	NA	NA	TGTGCCAGCAGCTTGGCCGCGGATTTCTATGGCTACACCTTC	CASSLAADFYGYTF
TRBV19	TRBJ1-3	once	NA	TGTGCCAGTAGCAGAACGACCCAGACGGGTAACACCATATATTTT	CASSRTTQTGNTIYF
TRBV5-6	TRBJ1-6	few	NA	TGTGCCAGCAGCTTCGAATCGACAGGTTCTATAAGTTCACCCCTCCACTTT	CASSFESTGSISSPLHF
TRBV7-3	TRBJ2-1	NA	TRBD2	TGTGCCAGCAGCCCACCAGGGACTAGCGGGGGGAGTGAGCAGTTCTTC	CASSPPGTSGGSEQFF
TRBV7-9	TRBJ2-1	NA	NA	TGTGCCAGCAGCCTCAGGGGGGATGAGCAGTTCTTC	CASSLRGDEQFF
TRBV5-1	TRBJ1-1	NA	NA	TGCGCCAGCAGCTTGTGGGGGGGCGCAGACACTGAAGCTTTCTTT	CASSLWGGADTEAFF
TRBV29-1	TRBJ2-1	NA	TRBD1	TGCAGCGCCTGGACAGGGGGCAGGGATGAGCAGTTCTTC	CSAWTGGRDEQFF
TRBV6-5	TRBJ1-1	NA	NA	TGTGCCAGCAGTCCAGGGGCAAACACTGAAGCTTTCTTT	CASSPGANTEAFF
TRBV9	TRBJ1-5	NA	NA	TGTGCCAGCAGCGTAGCGGGGGAGAATCAGCCCCAGCATTTT	CASSVAGENQPQHF
TRBV9	TRBJ1-1	NA	NA	TGTGCCAGCAGCGTAAACGCAGGGCCAAACACTGAAGCTTTCTTT	CASSVNAGPNTEAFF
TRBV28	TRBJ2-7	NA	TRBD2	TGTGCCAGCAGTCCCGGGGGAGCGGGGGTGGTCGAGCAGTACTTC	CASSPGGAGVVEQYF
TRBV7-9	TRBJ1-1	NA	NA	TGTGCCAGCAGCCCCCCTAGTCCGATGAACACTGAAGCTTTCTTT	CASSPPSPMNTEAFF
TRBV9	TRBJ1-1	NA	TRBD1	TGTGCCAGCAGCGTAGCCCTTCCCGGACAGGGAAGAATGAACACTGAAGCTTTCTTT	CASSVALPGQGRMNTEAFF
TRBV7-2	TRBJ2-1	NA	NA	TGTGCCAGCAGCTTAGGGTGGGGGGGCCTCGATGAGCAGTTCTTC	CASSLGWGGLDEQFF
TRBV25-1	TRBJ2-1	NA	TRBD1	TGTGCCAGTGCCAATACAGGGGGCGGGTTGAATGAGCAGTTCTTC	CASANTGGGLNEQFF
TRBV5-6	TRBJ1-3	NA	TRBD1	TGTGCCAGCAAAGCTTGGCCAACAGGGGGCCCGTACCGAAACACCATATATTTT	CASKAWPTGGPYRNTIYF
TRBV30	TRBJ1-2	NA	NA	TGTGCCTGGAGCACCCAGAACTATGGCTACACCTTC	CAWSTQNYGYTF
TRBV7-9	TRBJ1-1	NA	NA	TGTGCCAGCAGCTCCCGGGTGGCCAGGGCTGACACTGAAGCTTTCTTT	CASSSRVARADTEAFF
TRBV4-2	TRBJ1-6	few	TRBD1	TGTGCCAGCAGCCAAGAGGGACAGTATAATTCACCCCTCCACTTT	CASSQEGQYNSPLHF
TRBV15	TRBJ2-5	NA	NA	TGTGCCACCAGCGCTCCGGGCAGGGGACAAGAGACCCAGTACTTC	CATSAPGRGQETQYF
TRBV19	TRBJ2-5	NA	NA	TGTGCCAGTAGTATACTGGTTCGGGAGACCCAGTACTTC	CASSILVRETQYF
TRBV19	TRBJ2-7	NA	NA	TGTGCCAGCCAGGGCGTTAAAACCTACGAGCAGTACTTC	CASQGVKTYEQYF
TRBV19	TRBJ1-5	NA	NA	TGTGCCAGTAGTCCGGCGGGACGGATCAATCAGCCCCAGCATTTT	CASSPAGRINQPQHF
TRBV27	TRBJ1-1	NA	NA	TGTGCCAGCAGTTTAGAGGCAGGGGCCCGGGGCACTGAAGCTTTCTTT	CASSLEAGARGTEAFF
TRBV7-3	TRBJ2-1	NA	TRBD2	TGTGCCAGCAGCTTATTGGGAGGGAGCTCCTACAATGAGCAGTTCTTC	CASSLLGGSSYNEQFF
TRBV7-2	TRBJ2-1	NA	NA	TGTGCCAGCACCCCAGGTCCGGTCCAAAGCTCCTACAATGAGCAGTTCTTC	CASTPGPVQSSYNEQFF
TRBV14	TRBJ1-1	NA	NA	TGTGCCAGCAGCTTGGGGGCGCGGACTGAAGCTTTCTTT	CASSLGARTEAFF